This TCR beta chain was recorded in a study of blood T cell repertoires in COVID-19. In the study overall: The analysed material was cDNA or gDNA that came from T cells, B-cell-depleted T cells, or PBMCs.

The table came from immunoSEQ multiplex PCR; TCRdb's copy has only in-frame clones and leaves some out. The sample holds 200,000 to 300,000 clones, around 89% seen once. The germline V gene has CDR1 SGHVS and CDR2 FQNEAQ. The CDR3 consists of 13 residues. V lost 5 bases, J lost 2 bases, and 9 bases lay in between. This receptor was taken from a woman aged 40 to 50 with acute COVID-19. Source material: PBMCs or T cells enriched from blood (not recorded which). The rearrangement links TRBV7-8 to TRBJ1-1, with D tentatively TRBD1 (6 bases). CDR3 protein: CASSPGHNTEAFF. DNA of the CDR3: TGTGCCAGCAGCCCGGGACATAACACTGAAGCTTTCTTT.